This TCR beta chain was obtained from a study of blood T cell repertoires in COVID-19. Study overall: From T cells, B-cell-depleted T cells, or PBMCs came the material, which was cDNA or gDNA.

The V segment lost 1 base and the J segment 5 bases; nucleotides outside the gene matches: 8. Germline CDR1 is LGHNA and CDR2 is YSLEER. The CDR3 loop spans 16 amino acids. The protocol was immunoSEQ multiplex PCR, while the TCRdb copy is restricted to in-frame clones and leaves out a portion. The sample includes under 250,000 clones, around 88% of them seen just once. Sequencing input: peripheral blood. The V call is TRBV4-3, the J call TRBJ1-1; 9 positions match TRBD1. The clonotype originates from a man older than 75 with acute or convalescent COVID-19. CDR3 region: CASSQAGGQGGTEAFF. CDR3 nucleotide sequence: TGCGCCAGCAGCCAAGCCGGGGGACAGGGAGGGACTGAAGCTTTCTTT.